This T cell receptor (beta chain) was sequenced in a study of cytomegalovirus exposure and HLA in healthy donors. A multiplex PCR was run with 60 Vbeta primers and 13 Jbeta primers. Profiling relied on immunoSEQ multiplex PCR, and the TCRdb table lists in-frame clones only, not all of them. Of approximately 88,000 clones in the sample, less than 80% are singletons; the top ten hold around 1.5%. Regarding the study as a whole: Later, an analysis showed that TCR beta chains associated with HLA were more clonally expanded than others that were equally common. Productive rates of about 90% or about 30% were seen for most TCR beta V segments in an earlier analysis. Judged likely to be a sequencing artifact was a cluster of highly shared sequence variants. Based on reports, TCR beta sequences accurately predicted HLA-A and HLA-B alleles for most subjects.

There are 15 residues in the CDR3. Germline CDR1 and CDR2: LGHNT and FRNRAP. To note about this clone: Its cognate antigen is unknown. At one boundary the junction diverges from the germline segment, which might be a read error. Other nucleotide sequences from this sample produce the same CDR3.

The TCR comes from a male donor in good health and CMV-seronegative. The sequencing input was PBMCs. The V call is TRBV12-5, the J call TRBJ1-1; no clear D. This chain's CDR3 is CASGLVLGRLSEAFF. CDR3 DNA: TGTGCTAGTGGCTTGGTACTAGGGAGGCTTTCTGAAGCTTTCTTT.